Reported below is one T cell receptor (beta chain). This entry comes from a study of blood T cell repertoires in COVID-19. Study background: Some COVID-19 samples were acute and others convalescent; all came from the United States, Italy and Spain. T cells, B-cell-depleted T cells, or PBMCs supplied cDNA or gDNA.

The CDR3 totals 13 residues. V shed 7 bases and J 7 bases; nucleotides not matched to a gene: 8. Some clones are missing from TCRdb's copy, which holds only in-frame ones; the method was immunoSEQ multiplex PCR. The sample contains fewer than 50,000 clones, roughly 78% of which appear only once. The receptor comes from a man older than 75 with active or convalescent COVID-19. The chain links TRBV12-3 or TRBV12-4 to TRBJ2-5, with 8 bases matching TRBD2. The sequenced sample consisted of peripheral blood. CDR3 protein: CASTPGGKWTQYF. The DNA for the CDR3 is TGTGCCAGCACTCCGGGGGGGAAGTGGACCCAGTACTTC.